Below, one T cell receptor (beta chain) is given with its context. The antigen this receptor binds is unknown. The record has no base qualities; no much larger clone is one base away. Libraries were built with the immunoSEQ multiplex PCR assay. What TCRdb holds here is the immuneACCESS table cut down to in-frame rearrangements. Part of the clones is not present; checked against another copy, under half of the missing clones reflect an unresolved V gene, and the others are unexplained. The sample table holds roughly 60,000 clones, of which 80% to 95% were seen once. Of the sample, roughly 1.3% is held by the ten largest clones. These data originate in a study of T cell changes during pregnancy in multiple sclerosis (dated by TCRdb to about 2019). About the investigation overall: In women with multiple sclerosis, the researchers looked at how the T cell repertoire shifted as pregnancy progressed.

Measured from the cysteine to the phenylalanine, the CDR3 is 15 residues long. Left in the record is the CDR3 DNA by itself, 45 bases read in frame from the first base. V is clipped by 3 bases and J by 2 bases, and the sequence between their germline boundaries is 15 bases long. The germline V gene (reference sequence) specifies SGHKS as CDR1 and YYEKEE as CDR2. This clonotype was obtained from a female donor with multiple sclerosis, enrolled in a pregnancy study. The starting material was peripheral blood, obtained in the second trimester of pregnancy. The rearranged chain carries TRBV5-5 and TRBJ2-7; 6 matching bases give a weak D call of TRBD2. The sequence in DNA is TGTGCCAGCAGCTGGGCAGTCAGCGGGCCCTACGAGCAGTACTTC. Protein translation: CASSWAVSGPYEQYF.